The subject of this entry is one T cell receptor beta chain. Its target is not known. The CDR3 consists of 13 residues. Losses at the gene ends were 4 bases for V and 13 bases for J; bases not matched to a gene: 8. Germline assignment: CDR1 MDHEN and CDR2 SYDVKM. This entry is derived from a study of graft-versus-host responses after intestinal transplantation. Whole-study context: All of the recipients had induction that used anti-thymocyte globulin, then tacrolimus and steroids for roughly three years.

Method: immunoSEQ multiplex PCR; TCRdb's copy keeps in-frame clones and lacks some. The data show more than 95,000 clones, with roughly 87% seen just once and 0.7% to 0.9% held by the top ten. The sequence came from a human donor who received an intestinal transplant. V gene TRBV28 combines with J gene TRBJ2-1; 9 bases are a match to TRBD2. Sequenced here: unstimulated CD4+ T cells sorted from spleen or lymph node cells, sampled before intestinal transplant. CDR3 residues: CASSWPGTSLQFF. The CDR3 bases are TGTGCCAGCAGTTGGCCAGGGACTAGCTTACAGTTCTTC.